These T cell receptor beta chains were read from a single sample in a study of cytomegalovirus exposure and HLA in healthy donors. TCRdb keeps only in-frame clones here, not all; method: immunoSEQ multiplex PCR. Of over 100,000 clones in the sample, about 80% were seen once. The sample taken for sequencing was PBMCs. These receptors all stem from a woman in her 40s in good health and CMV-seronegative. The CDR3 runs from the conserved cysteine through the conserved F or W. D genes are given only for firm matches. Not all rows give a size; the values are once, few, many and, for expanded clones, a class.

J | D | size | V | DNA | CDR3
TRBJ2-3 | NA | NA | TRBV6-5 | TGTGCCAGCAGTTACCCCAACACAGATACGCAGTATTTT | CASSYPNTDTQYF
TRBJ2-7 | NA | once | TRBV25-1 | TGTGCCAGCAGTTGGACTATAAGGGACGAGCAGTACTTC | CASSWTIRDEQYF
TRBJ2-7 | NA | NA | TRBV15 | TGTGCCACCAGCAGAGATTTGGTGAGTTGGGAGCAGTACTTC | CATSRDLVSWEQYF
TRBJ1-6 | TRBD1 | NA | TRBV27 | TGTGCCAGCAGCTATGGGACAGTTCGTAATTCACCCCTCCACTTT | CASSYGTVRNSPLHF
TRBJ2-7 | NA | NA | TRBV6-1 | TGTGCCAGCAGTGAAAATCTCTTAGGGGGTTCAATAAGACCTTCCTACGAGCAGTACTTC | CASSENLLGGSIRPSYEQYF
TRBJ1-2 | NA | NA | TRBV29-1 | TGCAGCGTTGAAGATCCGACAGGCCCGACTAACTATGGCTACACCTTC | CSVEDPTGPTNYGYTF
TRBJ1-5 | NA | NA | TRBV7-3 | TGTGCCAGCAGCTTAACGGCCTATCAGCCCCAGCATTTT | CASSLTAYQPQHF
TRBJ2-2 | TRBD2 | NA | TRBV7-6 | TGTGCCAGCAGCTTAAGCGGGACGAACACCGGGGAGCTGTTTTTT | CASSLSGTNTGELFF
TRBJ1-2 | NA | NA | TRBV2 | TGTGCCAGCAGTGCGGGCTATGGCTACACCTTC | CASSAGYGYTF
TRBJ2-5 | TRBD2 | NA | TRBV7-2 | TGTGCCAGCAGCTCGACTAGCGCCTCATTCCAAGAGACCCAGTACTTC | CASSSTSASFQETQYF
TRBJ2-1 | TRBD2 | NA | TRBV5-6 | TGTGCCAGCAGCTCCCGGGGGGAGGATGAGCAGTTCTTC | CASSSRGEDEQFF
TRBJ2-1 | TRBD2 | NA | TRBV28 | TGTGCCAGCAGTTCTCCACGGACTAGCAGATACTACAATGAGCAGTTCTTC | CASSSPRTSRYYNEQFF
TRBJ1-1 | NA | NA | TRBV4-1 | TGCGCCAGCAGCCAAGATCAAGCATACGAAGCTTTCTTT | CASSQDQAYEAFF
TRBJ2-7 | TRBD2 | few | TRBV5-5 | TGTGCCAGCAGCTTGTTCAACCGGGAGGTGAGCTCCTACGAGCAGTACTTC | CASSLFNREVSSYEQYF
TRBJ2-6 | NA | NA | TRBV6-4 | TGTGCCAGCAGCCAGGGCTCTGGGGCCAACGTCCTGACTTTC | CASSQGSGANVLTF
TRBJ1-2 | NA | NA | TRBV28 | TGTGCCAGCAGACGGGAGGAGGCAAACTATGGCTACACCTTC | CASRREEANYGYTF
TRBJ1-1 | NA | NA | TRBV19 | TGTGCCAGTAAGTTTGAGGGTACTGAAGCTTTCTTT | CASKFEGTEAFF
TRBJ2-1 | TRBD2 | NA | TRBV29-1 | TGCAGCGCATCTAGCGGGAGCGGAGGCAATGAGCAGTTCTTC | CSASSGSGGNEQFF
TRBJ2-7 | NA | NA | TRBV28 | TGTGCCTCCCAGGGGGACTCACTCGCCTACGAGCAGTACTTC | CASQGDSLAYEQYF
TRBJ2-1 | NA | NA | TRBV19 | TGTGCCAGTAGTATATATAGGGGAAACTGGTTCTTC | CASSIYRGNWFF
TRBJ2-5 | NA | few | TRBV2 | TGTGCCAGCAGAGGGTGGGAGGAGACCCAGTACTTC | CASRGWEETQYF
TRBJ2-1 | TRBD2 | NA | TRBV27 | TGTGCCAGCACCCTCACTAGCGGGATGAGGCAGTTCTTC | CASTLTSGMRQFF
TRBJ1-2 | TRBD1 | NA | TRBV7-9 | TGTGCCAGCAGCCTCCCGACAGGGAAGGTGAACGGCTACACCTTC | CASSLPTGKVNGYTF
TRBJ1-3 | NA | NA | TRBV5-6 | TGTGCCAGCAGCTTGGCCCAGGTTGGCTCTGGAAACACCATATATTTT | CASSLAQVGSGNTIYF
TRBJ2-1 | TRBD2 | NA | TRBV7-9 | TGTGCCAGCAGCGATCGACTAGCGGGAGGTAGTGAGCAGTTCTTC | CASSDRLAGGSEQFF
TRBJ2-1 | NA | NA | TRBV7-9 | TGTTCCAGCAGCTCGAACAGCGGAAACTCCTACAATGAGCAGTTCTTC | CSSSSNSGNSYNEQFF
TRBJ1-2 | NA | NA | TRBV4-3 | TGCGCCAGCAGCAAAAGAGGCGGGGCGGGTGGCTACACCTTC | CASSKRGGAGGYTF
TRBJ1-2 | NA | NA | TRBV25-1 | TGTGCCAGCAGTGAAATCGGGTACTATGGCTACACCTTC | CASSEIGYYGYTF
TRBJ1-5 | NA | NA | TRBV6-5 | TGTGCCAGCAGTTACTCACAGAATCAGCCCCAGCATTTT | CASSYSQNQPQHF
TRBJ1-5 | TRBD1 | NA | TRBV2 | TGTGCCAGCAGTGAAGGGGGGACAGAGAATCAGCCCCAGCATTTT | CASSEGGTENQPQHF
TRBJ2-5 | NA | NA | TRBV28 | TGTGCCAGCAGTTTAAACAGTCCGGGGATCCAGTACTTC | CASSLNSPGIQYF
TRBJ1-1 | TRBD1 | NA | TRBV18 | TGTGCCAGCTCACCACCGACAGGGATGGGTGAAGCTTTCTTT | CASSPPTGMGEAFF
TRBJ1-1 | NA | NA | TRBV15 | TGTGCCACCAGCGTAGAGGGAGGCGCCAGGGCGGAGGCTTTCTTT | CATSVEGGARAEAFF
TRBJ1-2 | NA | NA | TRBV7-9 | TGTTCCAGCAGCCCCTTGGGGGGAAACCGCTACACCTTC | CSSSPLGGNRYTF
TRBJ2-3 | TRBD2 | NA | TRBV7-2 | TGTGCCAGCAGCTTTAGCGGGAGTCAAACAGATACGCAGTATTTT | CASSFSGSQTDTQYF
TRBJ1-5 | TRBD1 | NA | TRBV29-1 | TGCAGCGTTGCTACCGGGACAGGGGCCCAGCCCCAGCATTTT | CSVATGTGAQPQHF